The 12 T cell receptor beta chains below all came from one sample that was sequenced in a study of CD8 T cells in Susac syndrome. Reverse transcription of roughly 0.5 to 1 ug RNA was carried out with random hexamers. TCRdb passed the immunoSEQ multiplex PCR reads through MiXCR, listing each CDR3 protein once. The sample yields over 350,000 distinct CDR3 sequences, more than 70% seen once. The sequenced sample was CD8+ T cells from PBMCs. All receptors come from a human donor with multiple sclerosis.

The CDR3 reads CASSPGGGTTEAFF. CDR3 coding DNA: TGTGCCAGCAGTCCCGGGGGTGGTACCACTGAAGCTTTCTTT. V gene TRBV27 combines with J gene TRBJ1-1; possible D gene TRBD1, 5 bases. Germline loops: CDR1 MNHEY, CDR2 SMNVEV (reference sequence). The germline V and J ends were trimmed by 5 bases and 4 bases, with 14 bases remaining between them. This CDR3 is 14 amino acids long.

This clonotype showed up just a few times. The chain combines TRBV7-6 with TRBJ2-2; no definite D call. The CDR3 loop spans 12 amino acids. Trimming removed 1 base at V and 7 bases at J, with 4 bases between. CDR1 and CDR2 (germline): SGHVS, FNYEAQ. The CDR3 coding sequence is TGTGCCAGCAGCTTAGTTAACGGGGAGCTGTTTTTT. Amino acids: CASSLVNGELFF.

The V and J genes are TRBV7-9 and TRBJ2-1; 9 bases agree with TRBD2. J lost 2 bases, V lost 5 bases, and 4 bases had no gene match. The CDR3 sequence is 15 residues long. Germline assignment: CDR1 SEHNR and CDR2 FQNEAQ (reference sequence). The CDR3 sequence: CASSASGAAYNEQFF. CDR3 coding DNA: TGTGCCAGCAGCGCTAGCGGGGCGGCCTACAATGAGCAGTTCTTC.

This clonotype was picked up one time. V gene TRBV5-1 combines with J gene TRBJ2-3, with 8 positions matching TRBD2. Per the germline V gene, CDR1 is SGHRS and CDR2 is YFSETQ. V lost 1 base, J lost 0 bases, and 4 bases stayed unmatched. The CDR3 runs to 16 residues. CDR3 DNA sequence: TGCGCCAGCAGCTTGTTGCTAGCGGGCAGCACAGATACGCAGTATTTT. Residues: CASSLLLAGSTDTQYF.

The gene calls are TRBV6-1 and TRBJ1-6; no clear D. The germline CDR1 and CDR2 sequences are MNHNS and SASEGT. The CDR3 is 17 amino acids. V was pared by 2 bases and J by 4 bases, with 15 bases between. CDR3 sequence: CASSEPGKGLYNSPLHF. DNA for the CDR3: TGTGCCAGCAGTGAACCGGGGAAGGGCCTTTATAATTCACCCCTCCACTTT.

V usage is TRBV29-1 and J usage is TRBJ2-3; D is possibly TRBD2 (5 bases). Germline CDR1 SQVTM, CDR2 ANQGSEA. V was trimmed by 7 bases and J by 6 bases, leaving 11 bases between them. The CDR3 sequence is 11 residues long. Here the CDR3 DNA reads TGCAGCGCCCTCCCTAGCGATACGCAGTATTTT. Residues: CSALPSDTQYF.

The CDR3 DNA reads TGTGCCAGCAGTCCCTGGGGCACCCAGGACACCGGGGAGCTGTTTTTT. This translates into CASSPWGTQDTGELFF. The V and J genes are TRBV27 and TRBJ2-2, with a tentative D call TRBD1 (5 bases). The CDR3 sequence is 16 residues long. Trimming stripped 5 bases from V and 3 bases from J, with 16 bases between. CDR1 is MNHEY, CDR2 SMNVEV, per germline (reference sequence).

CDR3 amino acids: CASSLRGLGEAFF. CDR3 sequence (DNA): TGTGCCAGCAGCTTGCGGGGGCTCGGGGAAGCTTTCTTT. V and J are TRBV5-4 and TRBJ1-1, with D possibly TRBD1 on 6 matching bases. Trimming removed 1 base at V and 8 bases at J, with 12 bases between. The germline CDR1 and CDR2 sequences are SGHNT and YYREEE (reference sequence). The CDR3 is 13 residues long.

The chain's CDR3 is CASSPKRTVEQYF. In nucleotides, the CDR3 is TGTGCCAGCAGCCCCAAGAGGACAGTGGAGCAGTACTTC. The chain couples TRBV3-1 to TRBJ2-7; D is perhaps TRBD1 (6 bases). Trimming stripped 4 bases from V and 7 bases from J, with 14 bases between. The CDR3 has 13 residues. Germline CDR1 is LGHDT and CDR2 is YNNKEL (reference sequence).

This sequence joins TRBV29-1 and TRBJ1-2; no clear D gene. Between the trimmed V and J ends, which lost 6 bases and 4 bases, there was a span of 12 bases. Germline V gene sequence: CDR1 SQVTM, CDR2 ANQGSEA. The CDR3 loop spans 12 amino acids. CDR3 in amino acids: CSVPHEGYGYTF. DNA of the CDR3: TGCAGCGTACCCCACGAGGGCTATGGCTACACCTTC.

This chain joins TRBV20-1 and TRBJ2-7, with unresolved D. The V end lost 0 bases, the J end lost 2 bases, and 11 bases lay between the germline ends. Germline lookup yields CDR1 DFQATT and CDR2 SNEGSKA (reference sequence). The CDR3 sequence is 14 residues long. CDR3 amino acids: CSAREERRAYEQYF. DNA of the CDR3: TGCAGTGCTAGAGAGGAACGCCGGGCCTACGAGCAGTACTTC.

This sequence joins TRBV6-5 and TRBJ1-2, with 10 bases identical to TRBD1. Trimming removed 4 bases from V and 5 bases from J; junction bases left unmatched: 7. CDR3 size: 15 residues. In germline, CDR1 is MNHEY, CDR2 SVGAGI. The DNA of the CDR3 is TGTGCCAGCAGTTCCGGGACAGGGGATTTTTATGGCTACACCTTC. This sequence encodes CASSSGTGDFYGYTF.